What follows are 16 T cell receptor beta chains derived from one specimen sequenced in a study of T-cell reconstitution after alpha-beta-depleted transplantation in children. Unique molecular identifiers were incorporated when the TCRbeta library was constructed. MiXCR, run by TCRdb on the PCR reads, gives a single entry per CDR3 protein. The data show about 340,000 distinct CDR3 sequences, 10% to 15% seen once. The material sequenced was PBMCs, taken from the stem cell graft. Every receptor here comes from a human donor who donated a stem cell graft to a child with Fanconi anemia.

This clonotype was seen ten or more times. The chain has TRBV20-1 and TRBJ2-7; D uncertain. The germline V gene has CDR1 DFQATT and CDR2 SNEGSKA (reference sequence). The CDR3 consists of 14 residues. Trimming took 6 bases from V and 7 from J, leaving 22 bases between them. CDR3 amino acids: CSAPAGDTLEEQYV. In nucleotides, the CDR3 is TGCAGTGCACCAGCAGGTGATACCTTGGAGGAGCAGTACGTC.

This sequence joins TRBV7-9 and TRBJ2-1; 7 bases map to TRBD2. The ends lost 2 bases at V and 3 bases at J; junction bases unmatched: 1. The CDR3 totals 14 residues. Germline CDR1 SEHNR, CDR2 FQNEAQ (reference sequence). CDR3 DNA sequence: TGTGCCAGCAGCTTATGGACTAGCTACAATGAGCAGTTCTTC. Protein product: CASSLWTSYNEQFF.

This clonotype was counted at least ten times. The genes are TRBV5-6 and TRBJ2-3; D remains ambiguous. Germline V CDR1 and CDR2: SGHDT, YYEEEE. The CDR3 has 14 residues. Trimming left V 4 bases short and J 1 base short, with 10 bases between. This chain's CDR3 is CASSRRSGTDTQYF. CDR3 bases: TGTGCCAGCAGCCGCCGTAGTGGCACAGATACGCAGTATTTT. The whole variable domain, remainder taken from reference TRBV5-6 and TRBJ2-3, is DAGVTQSPTHLIKTRGQQVTLRCSPKSGHDTVSWYQQALGQGPQFIFQYYEEEERQRGNFPDRFSGHQFPNYSSELNVNALLLGDSALYLCASSRRSGTDTQYFGPGTRLTVL.

This chain uses TRBV12-3 or TRBV12-4 with TRBJ1-1; D might be TRBD1 (5 bases). The CDR3 is made up of 16 amino acids. V lost 4 bases, J lost 1 base, and 16 bases lay in between. The CDR3 loop reads CASSSHWDDENTEAFF. CDR3 in DNA: TGTGCCAGCAGTTCGCATTGGGACGACGAGAACACTGAAGCTTTCTTT.

This clonotype was found many times. The gene calls are TRBV6-2 or TRBV6-3 and TRBJ2-5; D ambiguous. Germline values: CDR1 MNHEY, CDR2 SVGEGT. The CDR3 runs to 14 residues. V lost 6 bases and J 2 bases, leaving 13 bases between the germline ends. In DNA, the CDR3 is TGTGCCAGCAGCTCCATACCCCCTCAAGAGACCCAGTACTTC. It encodes CASSSIPPQETQYF.

The gene calls are TRBV10-1 and TRBJ2-3, with D perhaps assigned TRBD1 or TRBD2 (5 bases each). Germline V lookup: CDR1 WNHNN, CDR2 SYGVQD (reference sequence). CDR3 size: 14 residues. Trimming pared 5 bases from V and 4 bases from J, leaving 13 bases between. The CDR3 coding sequence is TGCGCCAGCAGTTCGTCAGGGAGCTCAGATACGCAGTATTTT. Its protein product is CASSSSGSSDTQYF.

This clonotype has a handful of counts. CDR3 in DNA: TGTGCCAGCAGCGTATCAACGTCTACCTACAATGAGCAGTTCTTC. Translating gives CASSVSTSTYNEQFF. J is TRBJ2-1 and V is TRBV9; D is undetermined. Germline CDR1 and CDR2: SGDLS and YYNGEE. This CDR3 comprises 15 residues. Trimming took off 1 base at V and 2 bases at J, with 10 bases between the two ends.

There are a few counts of this clonotype. This rearrangement joins TRBV6-1 to TRBJ1-3; D gene ambiguous. Germline values: CDR1 MNHNS, CDR2 SASEGT. This CDR3 has 12 residues. The V and J ends lost 5 bases and 4 bases respectively, with 6 bases between them. CDR3 protein: CASSTLGNTIYF. DNA of the CDR3: TGTGCCAGCAGTACCCTGGGAAACACCATATATTTT.

In this sample, this clonotype turned up a few times. The chain employs TRBV21-1 and TRBJ2-2; the D call of TRBD1 is as the table states it, not checked on the DNA. TRBV21-1 is reported as a pseudogene. The CDR3 spans 15 residues. The CDR3 DNA sequence: TGTGCCAGCAGCAAGGACGGGCGGAACACCGGGGAGCTGTTTTTT. Residues: CASSKDGRNTGELFF.

The chain is built from TRBV5-1 and TRBJ1-1; D is undetermined. The CDR3 covers 13 residues. The V gene lost 4 bases and the J gene lost 11 bases, with 18 bases spanning the gap. Germline-derived CDR1 and CDR2 are SGHRS and YFSETQ. This CDR3 reads CASSTRTALPAFF. The CDR3 nucleotides are TGCGCCAGCAGCACCCGGACGGCGTTACCCGCTTTCTTT.

The genes are TRBV7-9 and TRBJ2-2; D unclear. V lost 2 bases to trimming and J lost 6 bases, with 10 bases between them. The germline V gene has CDR1 SEHNR and CDR2 FQNEAQ (reference sequence). The CDR3 has 14 residues. CDR3 residues: CASSLQGSPGELFF. The DNA for the CDR3 is TGTGCCAGCAGCTTACAAGGTAGCCCCGGGGAGCTGTTTTTT.

The chain links TRBV4-3 to TRBJ1-6; D perhaps matches TRBD1 (5 bases). Germline CDR1 LGHNA, CDR2 YSLEER. Deletions cut 0 bases from V and 7 bases from J, with 13 bases between. This CDR3 is built from 16 residues. The chain's CDR3 is CASSQDRDGSNSPLHF. As DNA, the CDR3 is TGCGCCAGCAGCCAAGATCGGGACGGATCAAATTCACCCCTCCACTTT.

The rearrangement joins TRBV12-3 or TRBV12-4 to TRBJ1-4, with D perhaps matching TRBD1 (6 bases). CDR3 length equals 11 residues. V was shortened by 6 bases and J by 8 bases, with 7 bases between the two germline ends. The CDR3 is CASRGGEKLFF. CDR3 DNA: TGTGCCAGCAGAGGGGGAGAAAAACTGTTTTTT.

The CDR3 reads CASSLSGGYEWNEQFF. Here the CDR3 DNA reads TGCGCCAGCAGCTTGTCGGGAGGGTACGAATGGAATGAGCAGTTCTTC. The genes are TRBV5-1 and TRBJ2-1; 8 nucleotides line up with TRBD2. Germline loops: CDR1 SGHRS, CDR2 YFSETQ. The CDR3 covers 16 residues. With 1 base clipped from V and 7 bases from J, the junction kept 10 bases outside the gene matches. Full variable domain (rest looked up from reference TRBV5-1 and TRBJ2-1): KAGVTQTPRYLIKTRGQQVTLSCSPISGHRSVSWYQQTPGQGLQFLFEYFSETQRNKGNFPGRFSGRQFSNSRSEMNVSTLELGDSALYLCASSLSGGYEWNEQFFGPGTRLTVL.

This clonotype was counted many times. V gene TRBV4-3 combines with J gene TRBJ2-1; possible D gene TRBD1, 6 bases. Germline CDR1 is LGHNA and CDR2 is YSLEER. The length of the CDR3 is 13 residues. The V gene lost 0 bases and the J gene lost 12 bases, with 12 bases spanning the gap. The CDR3 here is CASSQEAGARQFF. CDR3 bases: TGCGCCAGCAGCCAAGAAGCAGGGGCCCGGCAGTTCTTC.

The rearrangement uses TRBV12-3 or TRBV12-4 and TRBJ2-4; D gene uncertain. Between the trimmed V and J ends, which lost 3 bases and 5 bases, there was a span of 17 bases. CDR3 length equals 16 residues. The DNA for the CDR3 is TGTGCCAGCAGTTTTTCAGACGCCAAGGTCCAAAACATTCAGTACTTC. As protein: CASSFSDAKVQNIQYF.